The 26 T cell receptor beta chains given below trace back to one sample, sequenced in a study of CD8 T cells in ankylosing spondylitis. TCRdb independently ran MiXCR on the 5' RACE reads; one entry per CDR3 protein. In the table there are 40,000 to 50,000 distinct CDR3 sequences, under 5% of which are singletons. Sequenced sample: blood, either unsorted or a sorted T cell fraction (not recorded which). These receptors were collected from a female donor with ankylosing spondylitis or in good health (not recorded which).

This clonotype was counted many times. The rearrangement links TRBV9 to TRBJ2-5; the D gene is possibly TRBD1 (5 bases). Germline CDR1 and CDR2: SGDLS and YYNGEE. The CDR3 length is 16 residues. Trimming pared 0 bases from V and 0 bases from J, leaving 12 bases between. CDR3 DNA sequence: TGTGCCAGCAGCGTAGCAGGGATCCCCCACCAAGAGACCCAGTACTTC. Translating it yields CASSVAGIPHQETQYF.

This clonotype has ten or more counts. The V and J genes are TRBV9 and TRBJ2-1; TRBD1 agrees at 7 bases. Trimming at V came to 0 bases and at J to 0 bases, leaving 9 bases not matched to a gene. The CDR3 extends over 18 amino acids. Germline V gene sequence: CDR1 SGDLS, CDR2 YYNGEE. This CDR3 is CASSVGDSRSSSYNEQFF. CDR3 nucleotides: TGTGCCAGCAGCGTAGGGGACAGCCGATCCTCCTCCTACAATGAGCAGTTCTTC.

This clonotype was observed many times. V is TRBV9 and J is TRBJ2-1; 8 bases map to TRBD2. The CDR3 covers 15 residues. V shed 0 bases, J shed 9 bases, and the junction held 8 bases outside the gene matches. The germline CDR1 and CDR2 sequences are SGDLS and YYNGEE. The CDR3 nucleotides are TGTGCCAGCAGCGTAGAGGGACTAGGTGGAGGTGAGCAGTTCTTC. Residues: CASSVEGLGGGEQFF.

The table lists this clonotype with many counts. The V and J genes are TRBV9 and TRBJ2-1; 9 nucleotides match TRBD2. Germline loops: CDR1 SGDLS, CDR2 YYNGEE. There are 16 residues in the CDR3. V lost 0 bases to trimming and J lost 3 bases; unmatched junction nucleotides: 4. The CDR3 sequence: CASSVGLAGFYNEQFF. The CDR3 region has the DNA TGTGCCAGCAGCGTAGGGCTAGCGGGGTTCTACAATGAGCAGTTCTTC.

This clonotype was recorded at least ten times. This sequence joins TRBV9 and TRBJ1-1; D is ambiguous. This CDR3 is built from 14 residues. The V gene's germline CDR1 is SGDLS and CDR2 YYNGEE. V lost 0 bases to trimming and J lost 4 bases, with 10 bases between them. The CDR3 DNA reads TGTGCCAGCAGCGTAGCTCCGGGAACCACTGAAGCTTTCTTT. The encoded protein is CASSVAPGTTEAFF.

This clonotype was detected ten times or more. The J gene is TRBJ2-1, the V gene TRBV9, with 11 bases lining up with TRBD2. This CDR3 contains 19 residues. Germline values: CDR1 SGDLS, CDR2 YYNGEE. Trimming removed 3 bases from V and 0 bases from J; junction bases left unmatched: 11. The CDR3 nucleotides are TGTGCCAGCAGCGCCCCCCGACTAGCGGGAAGAAGCTCCTACAATGAGCAGTTCTTC. It translates to CASSAPRLAGRSSYNEQFF.

This clonotype has a count of ten or more. The J gene is TRBJ1-2, the V gene TRBV9, with a possible D match to TRBD1 (6 bases). V gave up 7 bases and J gave up 8 bases, with 18 bases separating them. Germline values: CDR1 SGDLS, CDR2 YYNGEE. This CDR3 contains 13 residues. CDR3 residues: CASGQKGDSGYTF. CDR3 sequence (DNA): TGTGCCAGCGGACAGAAGGGTGACAGCGGCTACACCTTC. Full variable domain (remainder filled in from reference TRBV9 and TRBJ1-2): DSGVTQTPKHLITATGQRVTLRCSPRSGDLSVYWYQQSLDQGLQFLIQYYNGEERAKGNILERFSAQQFPDLHSELNLSSLELGDSALYFCASGQKGDSGYTFGSGTRLTVV.

This clonotype was counted ten times or more. This chain connects TRBV9 to TRBJ2-1, with TRBD2 matching 8 bases. The germline gives CDR1 SGDLS, CDR2 YYNGEE. This CDR3 is built from 16 residues. V was pared by 0 bases and J by 1 base, with 3 bases of the junction left unmatched. CDR3 residues: CASSVGLARSYNEQFF. The CDR3 bases are TGTGCCAGCAGCGTAGGACTAGCGCGTTCCTACAATGAGCAGTTCTTC. Combining the CDR3 with reference TRBV9 and TRBJ2-1 gives the whole variable domain DSGVTQTPKHLITATGQRVTLRCSPRSGDLSVYWYQQSLDQGLQFLIQYYNGEERAKGNILERFSAQQFPDLHSELNLSSLELGDSALYFCASSVGLARSYNEQFFGPGTRLTVL.

This clonotype was seen at least ten times. Written as DNA, the CDR3 is TGTGCCAGCAGCGCCCATTTCCAACTAGCCGGGGGTCTCGATGAGCAGTTCTTC. Protein: CASSAHFQLAGGLDEQFF. V and J are TRBV9 and TRBJ2-1; D is possibly TRBD2 (6 bases). This CDR3 has 18 amino acids. V shed 3 bases and J shed 8 bases, with 27 bases lying between them. From germline, CDR1 is SGDLS and CDR2 YYNGEE.

This clonotype was seen repeatedly, ten times or more. The rearrangement uses TRBV9 and TRBJ2-4; 9 bases fit TRBD1. The CDR3 consists of 14 residues. Trimming removed 4 bases from V and 6 bases from J; junction bases left unmatched: 5. CDR1 and CDR2 from the germline V gene are SGDLS and YYNGEE. CDR3 residues: CASSPGTGRNIQYF. In DNA form, the CDR3 reads TGTGCCAGCAGCCCAGGGACAGGGCGAAACATTCAGTACTTC. The whole variable domain, remainder taken from reference TRBV9 and TRBJ2-4, is DSGVTQTPKHLITATGQRVTLRCSPRSGDLSVYWYQQSLDQGLQFLIQYYNGEERAKGNILERFSAQQFPDLHSELNLSSLELGDSALYFCASSPGTGRNIQYFGAGTRLSVL.

This clonotype was observed many times. The gene calls are TRBV9 and TRBJ2-5; tentative D call: TRBD2 (5 bases). Germline CDR1 is SGDLS and CDR2 is YYNGEE. The CDR3 runs 14 residues. Trimming cost V 3 bases and J 5 bases, with 14 bases left between them. CDR3 region: CASSAGLLGETQYF. The CDR3 DNA sequence: TGTGCCAGCAGCGCCGGACTTCTCGGGGAGACCCAGTACTTC. Full variable domain (missing parts from reference TRBV9 and TRBJ2-5): DSGVTQTPKHLITATGQRVTLRCSPRSGDLSVYWYQQSLDQGLQFLIQYYNGEERAKGNILERFSAQQFPDLHSELNLSSLELGDSALYFCASSAGLLGETQYFGPGTRLLVL.

This rearrangement joins TRBV9 to TRBJ2-5, with D perhaps TRBD2 (6 bases). CDR1 SGDLS and CDR2 YYNGEE come from the germline V gene. The CDR3 spans 15 residues. V dropped 0 bases and J dropped 2 bases, with 11 bases sitting between them. Here the CDR3 reads CASSVAPRGQETQYF. The CDR3 DNA reads TGTGCCAGCAGCGTAGCTCCGCGGGGACAAGAGACCCAGTACTTC. The complete variable domain, with remaining parts taken from reference TRBV9 and TRBJ2-5, reads DSGVTQTPKHLITATGQRVTLRCSPRSGDLSVYWYQQSLDQGLQFLIQYYNGEERAKGNILERFSAQQFPDLHSELNLSSLELGDSALYFCASSVAPRGQETQYFGPGTRLLVL.

The table lists this clonotype with many counts. CDR3 in DNA: TGTGCCAGCAGCGCAGCAGGGGGCTTTCAGCCCCAGCATTTT. It is translated as CASSAAGGFQPQHF. The rearrangement joins TRBV9 to TRBJ1-5, with 8 bases matching TRBD1. Looked up from germline, CDR1 is SGDLS and CDR2 is YYNGEE. The V segment lost 3 bases and the J segment 6 bases; nucleotides outside the gene matches: 5. The CDR3 is 14 residues long.

This clonotype has at least ten counts. The chain combines TRBV9 with TRBJ2-1; 14 positions match TRBD2. The V gene's germline CDR1 is SGDLS and CDR2 YYNGEE. V lost 4 bases, J lost 3 bases, and 6 bases stayed unmatched. This CDR3 spans 17 amino acids. The CDR3 loop is CASSPRGTSGGYNEQFF. The CDR3 bases are TGTGCCAGCAGCCCTAGAGGGACTAGCGGGGGCTACAATGAGCAGTTCTTC.

Ten or more counts support this clonotype. CDR3 in amino acids: CASSPRQYSYEQYF. DNA of the CDR3: TGTGCCAGCAGCCCGCGACAATACTCCTACGAGCAGTACTTC. V and J are TRBV9 and TRBJ2-7; the D is unclear. Per germline, CDR1 SGDLS and CDR2 YYNGEE. The CDR3 contains 14 residues. V was shortened by 4 bases and J by 0 bases, with 11 bases between the two germline ends.

This clonotype was detected many times. This chain joins TRBV9 and TRBJ2-3, with D tentatively TRBD2 (7 bases). The CDR3 is 16 residues long. V lost 3 bases to trimming and J lost 4 bases, with 18 bases between them. Germline loops: CDR1 SGDLS, CDR2 YYNGEE. CDR3 DNA: TGTGCCAGCAGCGCCGAGGGGGGGGACTGGCCAGATACGCAGTATTTT. Its translation: CASSAEGGDWPDTQYF.

This clonotype appeared many times. The chain couples TRBV9 to TRBJ2-5; D might be TRBD2 (5 bases). CDR3 length: 15 amino acids. V was trimmed by 0 bases and J by 1 base, leaving 10 bases between them. The V gene's germline CDR1 is SGDLS and CDR2 YYNGEE. The CDR3 bases are TGTGCCAGCAGCGTAGCACTGGGAGTCCAAGAGACCCAGTACTTC. Translation gives CASSVALGVQETQYF.

This clonotype was seen more than once but under ten times. The rearrangement joins TRBV9 to TRBJ2-3; D gene uncertain. V was trimmed by 0 bases and J by 2 bases, leaving 7 bases between them. In germline, CDR1 is SGDLS, CDR2 YYNGEE. This CDR3 has 14 residues. The CDR3: CASSVGIATDTQYF. The CDR3 DNA sequence: TGTGCCAGCAGCGTAGGGATAGCCACAGATACGCAGTATTTT.

The table lists this clonotype with many counts. J is TRBJ2-1 and V is TRBV9; maybe TRBD2 (5 bases). Trimming shortened V by 0 bases and J by 8 bases, and 12 bases separated the two germline ends. The CDR3 covers 14 residues. In germline, CDR1 is SGDLS, CDR2 YYNGEE. The CDR3 sequence: CASSVVWGDDEQFF. CDR3 bases: TGTGCCAGCAGCGTAGTTTGGGGAGATGATGAGCAGTTCTTC.

This clonotype came up many times. In DNA, the CDR3 is TGTGCCAGCAGCGTCGCCGGGACAGGGAACGAGCAGTACTTC. Protein sequence: CASSVAGTGNEQYF. The V gene is TRBV9, the J gene TRBJ2-7, with 9 bases that match TRBD1. CDR3 length: 14 residues. Per germline, CDR1 SGDLS and CDR2 YYNGEE. The J segment lost 5 bases and the V segment lost 2 bases, leaving 5 bases of the junction unmatched.

This clonotype was recorded at least ten times. The chain joins TRBV9 to TRBJ1-2; D is perhaps TRBD1 (5 bases). The germline V gene has CDR1 SGDLS and CDR2 YYNGEE. The CDR3 sequence is 14 residues long. The ends were cut back, 0 bases at V and 5 bases at J, with 11 bases in the middle. CDR3 protein: CASSVEAGGYGYTF. The DNA for the CDR3 is TGTGCCAGCAGCGTAGAGGCGGGGGGGTATGGCTACACCTTC.

This clonotype has a count of ten or more. The chain recombines TRBV9 with TRBJ1-2, with unresolved D. The germline gives CDR1 SGDLS, CDR2 YYNGEE. V was clipped by 4 bases and J by 7 bases, with 11 bases between them. The CDR3 has 12 amino acids. This chain's CDR3 is CASSRRLGGYTF. The CDR3 DNA sequence: TGTGCCAGCAGCCGACGACTTGGTGGCTACACCTTC.

This clonotype has at least ten counts. This chain uses TRBV9 with TRBJ2-7, with 8 bases that match TRBD2. CDR3 size: 14 residues. V lost 4 bases to trimming and J lost 3 bases; unmatched junction nucleotides: 6. The germline gives CDR1 SGDLS, CDR2 YYNGEE. CDR3: CASSSGRLNYEQYF. DNA for the CDR3: TGTGCCAGCAGCAGCGGGAGACTCAACTACGAGCAGTACTTC. Combining the CDR3 with reference TRBV9 and TRBJ2-7 gives the whole variable domain DSGVTQTPKHLITATGQRVTLRCSPRSGDLSVYWYQQSLDQGLQFLIQYYNGEERAKGNILERFSAQQFPDLHSELNLSSLELGDSALYFCASSSGRLNYEQYFGPGTRLTVT.

This clonotype was counted many times. V and J are TRBV9 and TRBJ2-3; 8 bases line up with TRBD2. V trimming: 1 base; J trimming: 6 bases; junction bases outside the gene matches: 10. CDR3 length: 16 residues. Looked up from germline, CDR1 is SGDLS and CDR2 is YYNGEE. The CDR3 loop reads CASSVLAGGGVDTQYF. CDR3 coding DNA: TGTGCCAGCAGCGTACTAGCGGGTGGGGGAGTGGATACGCAGTATTTT.

There are many counts of this clonotype. V is TRBV9 and J is TRBJ2-3, with 7 bases fitting TRBD2. V shed 4 bases, J shed 3 bases, and the junction held 11 bases outside the gene matches. Germline assignment: CDR1 SGDLS and CDR2 YYNGEE. The CDR3 is made up of 16 amino acids. The CDR3 spells CASSLWEGKRTDTQYF. The CDR3 DNA reads as TGTGCCAGCAGCCTCTGGGAGGGGAAGCGGACAGATACGCAGTATTTT. Together with reference TRBV9 and TRBJ2-3, the CDR3 gives the full variable domain: DSGVTQTPKHLITATGQRVTLRCSPRSGDLSVYWYQQSLDQGLQFLIQYYNGEERAKGNILERFSAQQFPDLHSELNLSSLELGDSALYFCASSLWEGKRTDTQYFGPGTRLTVL.

This clonotype came up many times. The chain recombines TRBV9 with TRBJ2-7; 7 positions agree with TRBD1. J lost 6 bases, V lost 3 bases, and 9 bases had no gene match. Germline CDR1 SGDLS, CDR2 YYNGEE. This CDR3 is built from 14 residues. Here the CDR3 reads CASSGRLRGSEQYF. CDR3 bases: TGTGCCAGCAGCGGGAGGCTCAGGGGGAGCGAGCAGTACTTC. The full variable domain, in which reference TRBV9 and TRBJ2-7 provide the parts outside the CDR3, is DSGVTQTPKHLITATGQRVTLRCSPRSGDLSVYWYQQSLDQGLQFLIQYYNGEERAKGNILERFSAQQFPDLHSELNLSSLELGDSALYFCASSGRLRGSEQYFGPGTRLTVT.